This T cell receptor beta chain was profiled in a study of blood T cells in healthy people across ages. Study observations and caveats: Without sorted subsets, naive and antigen-experienced compartments could not be conclusively compared.

Germline CDR1 SEHNR, CDR2 FQNEAQ (reference sequence). CDR3 length: 16 residues. V lost 5 bases and J 2 bases, leaving 16 bases between the germline ends. Alongside a J-beta primer mix, a sample-barcoded 5' primer served in a second PCR lasting about 6 to 12 cycles. Every cDNA was tagged by a template-switch adaptor with 12 random nucleotides. Each CDR3 protein is one row after TCRdb ran MiXCR on the 5' RACE reads. The sample yields around 900,000 distinct CDR3 sequences, just over 50% seen once. This clonotype was detected only a few times. Its target is unknown. The sequencing input was blood. The sequence came from a woman aged 55-69 years in good health. V is TRBV7-9 and J is TRBJ1-5; D is possibly TRBD1 (6 bases). The CDR3 loop is CASSASGASGNQPQHF. For the CDR3, the DNA is TGTGCCAGCAGCGCTTCGGGGGCGAGTGGCAATCAGCCCCAGCATTTT. Using reference TRBV7-9 and TRBJ1-5 for the parts outside the CDR3, the full variable domain is DTGVSQNPRHKITKRGQNVTFRCDPISEHNRLYWYRQTLGQGPEFLTYFQNEAQLEKSRLLSDRFSAERPKGSFSTLEIQRTEQGDSAMYLCASSASGASGNQPQHFGDGTRLSIL.